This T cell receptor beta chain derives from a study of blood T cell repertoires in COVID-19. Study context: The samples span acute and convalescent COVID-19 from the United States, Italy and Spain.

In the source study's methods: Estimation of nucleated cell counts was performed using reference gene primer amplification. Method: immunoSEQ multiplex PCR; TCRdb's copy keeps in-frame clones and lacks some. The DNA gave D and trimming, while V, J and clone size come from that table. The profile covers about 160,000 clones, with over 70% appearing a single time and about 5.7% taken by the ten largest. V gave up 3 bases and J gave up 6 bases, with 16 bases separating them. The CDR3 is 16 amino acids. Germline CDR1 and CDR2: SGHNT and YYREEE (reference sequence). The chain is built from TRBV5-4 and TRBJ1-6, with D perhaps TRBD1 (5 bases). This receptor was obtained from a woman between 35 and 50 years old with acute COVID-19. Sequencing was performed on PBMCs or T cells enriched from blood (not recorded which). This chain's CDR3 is CASSSPMVGANSPLHF. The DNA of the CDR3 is TGTGCCAGCAGCTCCCCGATGGTAGGGGCTAATTCACCCCTCCACTTT.